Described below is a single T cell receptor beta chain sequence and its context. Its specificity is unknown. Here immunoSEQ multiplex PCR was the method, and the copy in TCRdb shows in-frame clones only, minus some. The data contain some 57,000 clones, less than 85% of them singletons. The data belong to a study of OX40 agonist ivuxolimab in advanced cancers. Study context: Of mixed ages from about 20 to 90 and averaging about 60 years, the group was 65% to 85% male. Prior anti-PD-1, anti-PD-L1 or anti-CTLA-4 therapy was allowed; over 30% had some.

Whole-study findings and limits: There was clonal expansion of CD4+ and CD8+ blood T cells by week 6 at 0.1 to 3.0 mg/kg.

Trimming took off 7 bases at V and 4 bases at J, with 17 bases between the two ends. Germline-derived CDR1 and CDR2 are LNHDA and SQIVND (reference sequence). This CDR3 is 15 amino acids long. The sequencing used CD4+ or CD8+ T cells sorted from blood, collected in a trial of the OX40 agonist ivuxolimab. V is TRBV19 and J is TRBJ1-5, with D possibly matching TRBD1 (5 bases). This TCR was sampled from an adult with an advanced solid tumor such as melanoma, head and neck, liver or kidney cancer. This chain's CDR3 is CASNQGMQGNQPQHF. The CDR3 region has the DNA TGTGCCAGTAATCAGGGTATGCAAGGAAATCAGCCCCAGCATTTT.